These T cell receptor beta chains were read from a single sample in a study of cytomegalovirus exposure and HLA in healthy donors. The repertoire was sequenced with immunoSEQ multiplex PCR; TCRdb's copy has only in-frame clones and lacks some. This table holds over 110,000 clones, about 80% found once. Input material: PBMCs. These receptors all come from a woman aged 40-49 years in good health and CMV-seropositive. Both conserved end residues are part of each CDR3. Fields, in order: clone size, D gene, CDR3 length, V gene, J gene, CDR3 protein, CDR3 DNA. D genes are given only for firm matches. Expanded clones are given a class, and other clones once, few, many or no size at all.

once,TRBD2,15,TRBV11-3,TRBJ2-7,CASSLEASGFYEQYF,TGTGCCAGCAGCTTAGAGGCTAGCGGGTTCTACGAGCAGTACTTC
-,-,15,TRBV28,TRBJ2-7,CASSPGYSGRYEQYF,TGTGCCAGCAGTCCAGGGTACAGTGGTCGCTACGAGCAGTACTTC
-,TRBD1,18,TRBV7-9,TRBJ2-6,CASIPRGTGFSGANVLTF,TGTGCCAGCATCCCGAGGGGGACAGGGTTCTCTGGGGCCAACGTCCTGACTTTC
-,-,12,TRBV12-5,TRBJ1-4,CASSWGGEKLFF,TGTGCTAGTTCCTGGGGGGGTGAAAAACTGTTTTTT
-,-,13,TRBV2,TRBJ1-4,CASSSDGVEKLFF,TGTGCCAGCAGCTCGGACGGGGTAGAAAAACTGTTTTTT
-,TRBD2,15,TRBV6-5,TRBJ2-2,CASSWDYLNTGELFF,TGTGCCAGCAGTTGGGACTACCTGAACACCGGGGAGCTGTTTTTT
-,-,15,TRBV5-1,TRBJ2-1,CASSLEAGIYNEQFF,TGCGCCAGCAGCTTAGAGGCCGGGATATACAATGAGCAGTTCTTC
-,-,14,TRBV5-6,TRBJ2-7,CASSLAYAGREQYF,TGTGCCAGCAGCTTGGCCTACGCGGGGAGGGAGCAGTACTTC
-,-,13,TRBV27,TRBJ2-7,CASSATGIYEQYF,TGTGCCAGCAGTGCAACCGGGATCTACGAGCAGTACTTC
-,TRBD2,19,TRBV10-3,TRBJ2-1,CAISNPLMTGTSGDNEQFF,TGTGCCATCAGCAACCCCTTGATGACCGGGACTAGCGGGGACAATGAGCAGTTCTTC
-,-,13,TRBV2,TRBJ1-4,CASSEVVSEKLFF,TGTGCCAGCAGTGAGGTGGTTAGTGAAAAACTGTTTTTT
-,-,17,TRBV6-1,TRBJ1-3,CASSESGGTVSGNTIYF,TGTGCCAGCAGTGAATCGGGGGGTACAGTCTCTGGAAACACCATATATTTT
-,TRBD2,16,TRBV19,TRBJ2-1,CASSGAGGRSYNEQFF,TGTGCCAGTAGTGGGGCAGGCGGGAGATCCTACAATGAGCAGTTCTTC
few,TRBD1,16,TRBV4-1,TRBJ2-7,CASSAPGTALSYEQYF,TGCGCCAGCAGCGCCCCCGGGACAGCCCTCTCCTACGAGCAGTACTTC
-,TRBD1,14,TRBV19,TRBJ2-3,CASWTGGGGDTQYF,TGTGCCAGCTGGACAGGGGGCGGCGGGGATACGCAGTATTTT
-,-,14,TRBV6-5,TRBJ1-1,CASRSKHMNTEAFF,TGTGCCAGCAGGTCCAAACATATGAACACTGAAGCTTTCTTT
once,-,13,TRBV6-6,TRBJ2-1,CASSYSSYNEQFF,TGTGCCAGCAGTTACAGTAGCTACAATGAGCAGTTCTTC
-,-,12,TRBV6-1,TRBJ1-2,CANGQRGYGYTF,TGTGCCAACGGACAGAGGGGCTATGGCTACACCTTC